This T cell receptor beta chain appears in the sequencing data of a study of blood T cell repertoires in COVID-19. On the study more broadly: T cells, B-cell-depleted T cells, or PBMCs supplied cDNA or gDNA.

As processed by the authors: Amplification of reference gene primers was used by the study to estimate nucleated cell counts. Assay: immunoSEQ multiplex PCR; the TCRdb copy retains only in-frame clones and omits some. The D gene and trimming were derived from the DNA, and the V and J assignments and clone size from that table. The table has approximately 170,000 clones, roughly four fifths seen once. CDR3 length equals 14 residues. Trimming took 1 base from V and 6 from J, leaving 15 bases between them. Germline CDR1 GTSNPN, CDR2 SVGIG (reference sequence). The TCR comes from a woman in her seventies with COVID-19, enrolled during active disease. The chain recombines TRBV30 with TRBJ1-1, with D maybe TRBD1 (6 bases). The material sequenced was peripheral blood. CDR3: CAWSGSRGSAEAFF. The DNA for the CDR3 is TGTGCCTGGAGTGGAAGCAGGGGCAGCGCTGAAGCTTTCTTT.